A selection of T cell receptor beta chains follows, all from one sample in a study of blood T cell repertoires in COVID-19. TCRdb's table, derived via immunoSEQ multiplex PCR, lists solely in-frame clones and lacks some. The sample has about 200,000 clones; roughly four fifths are singletons. The sample taken for sequencing was peripheral blood. Receptor source: an older woman with active or convalescent COVID-19. Both conserved end residues are part of each CDR3. Fields, in order: clone size, V gene, D gene, J gene, CDR3 DNA, CDR3 protein. A D gene is named only where the DNA matches it firmly. A row's size may be missing; if present it is once, few, many or a size class.

size: few; V: TRBV29-1; D: .; J: TRBJ2-2; DNA: TGCAGCGTTGAGGGGGGGCGGACCACCGGGGAGCTGTTTTTT; CDR3: CSVEGGRTTGELFF
size: .; V: TRBV10-1; D: .; J: TRBJ2-3; DNA: TGCGCCAGCAGTGGGGCGGTATATCGACAGATAACAGATACGCAGTATTTT; CDR3: CASSGAVYRQITDTQYF
size: .; V: TRBV5-6; D: TRBD1; J: TRBJ2-7; DNA: TGTGCCAGCAGCCAACCGACAGGGGCGTCGTTCGAGCAGTACTTC; CDR3: CASSQPTGASFEQYF
size: once; V: TRBV4-2; D: TRBD1; J: TRBJ1-4; DNA: TGTGCCAGCAGCCAAGTGGACAGGGTGACTAATGAAAAACTGTTTTTT; CDR3: CASSQVDRVTNEKLFF
size: few; V: TRBV15; D: .; J: TRBJ2-1; DNA: TGTGCCACCAGCAGAGGGGGCCACCGGAGTGAGCAGTTCTTC; CDR3: CATSRGGHRSEQFF
size: .; V: TRBV9; D: .; J: TRBJ1-2; DNA: TGTGCCAGCAGCGTCAGTCCTCGTGTCAGGGCAGGCTATGGCTACACCTTC; CDR3: CASSVSPRVRAGYGYTF
size: few; V: TRBV2; D: TRBD1; J: TRBJ1-5; DNA: TGTGCCAGCAGCGGACAGGGAGGAAGCAATCAGCCCCAGCATTTT; CDR3: CASSGQGGSNQPQHF
size: .; V: TRBV18; D: TRBD2; J: TRBJ2-5; DNA: TGTGCCAGCTCACTAGCGGGAGGGCCGGAGACCCAGTACTTC; CDR3: CASSLAGGPETQYF
size: .; V: TRBV11-2; D: .; J: TRBJ2-5; DNA: TGTGCCAGCAGTCCAGGGGCAAAAGAGACCCAGTACTTC; CDR3: CASSPGAKETQYF
size: .; V: TRBV11-2; D: .; J: TRBJ1-1; DNA: TGTGCCAGCAGCTTGGGCAGGGTTCCTGAAGCTTTCTTT; CDR3: CASSLGRVPEAFF
size: .; V: TRBV21-1; D: .; J: TRBJ2-7; DNA: TGTGCCAGCAGCAAGGCGAGTATTATGACAGGAGAGGTCTCCTACGAGCAGTACTTC; CDR3: CASSKASIMTGEVSYEQYF
size: .; V: TRBV7-9; D: TRBD2; J: TRBJ2-5; DNA: TGTGCCAGCAGCTCGGGACTAGCGGGGAAACAGGAGACCCAGTACTTC; CDR3: CASSSGLAGKQETQYF
size: .; V: TRBV5-1; D: TRBD1; J: TRBJ1-2; DNA: TGCGCCAGCAGCCCTCTACAGGGGCCTAACTATGGCTACACCTTC; CDR3: CASSPLQGPNYGYTF
size: .; V: TRBV5-1; D: TRBD1; J: TRBJ1-3; DNA: TGCGCCAGCAGCTTGGCGGGACAGAGCTCTGGAAACACCATATATTTT; CDR3: CASSLAGQSSGNTIYF
size: .; V: TRBV13; D: .; J: TRBJ2-7; DNA: TGTGCCAGCAGCTGGGGTCACAGCGGGGAGCAGTACTTC; CDR3: CASSWGHSGEQYF
size: .; V: TRBV21-1; D: .; J: TRBJ2-7; DNA: TGTGCCAGCAGGGGACAGGGAAAGAAAAACTACGAGCAGTACTTC; CDR3: CASRGQGKKNYEQYF
size: .; V: TRBV9; D: TRBD1; J: TRBJ1-2; DNA: TGTGCCAGCAGCCCCCGACAGGGGGGACATGGCTACACCTTC; CDR3: CASSPRQGGHGYTF
size: .; V: TRBV11-2; D: TRBD2; J: TRBJ2-1; DNA: TGTGCCAGCAGCCGAGCGGGAGGCCGCAATGAGCAGTTCTTC; CDR3: CASSRAGGRNEQFF
size: .; V: TRBV30; D: .; J: TRBJ1-2; DNA: TGTGCCTGGAGCAGCGGACAGTATGGCTACACCTTC; CDR3: CAWSSGQYGYTF
size: .; V: TRBV7-9; D: .; J: TRBJ1-1; DNA: TGTGCCAGCAGCTTAGCGGTCGGGGACACTGAAGCTTTCTTT; CDR3: CASSLAVGDTEAFF
size: .; V: TRBV7-3; D: TRBD2; J: TRBJ2-3; DNA: TGTGCCAGCAGCCGGGGACTAGCGGGGAGAGGGACAGATACGCAGTATTTT; CDR3: CASSRGLAGRGTDTQYF
size: .; V: TRBV9; D: TRBD2; J: TRBJ2-2; DNA: TGTGCCAGCAGCCTAGGGGGACGGGAGGGCACCGGGGAGCTGTTTTTT; CDR3: CASSLGGREGTGELFF
size: .; V: TRBV5-6; D: .; J: TRBJ2-1; DNA: TGTGCCAGCAGCTTGAGTTACACACGTGATTACAATGAGCAGTTCTTC; CDR3: CASSLSYTRDYNEQFF
size: few; V: TRBV9; D: TRBD1; J: TRBJ1-6; DNA: TGTGCCAGCAGCGTCGGACAGGGAACGAATTCACCCCTCCACTTT; CDR3: CASSVGQGTNSPLHF